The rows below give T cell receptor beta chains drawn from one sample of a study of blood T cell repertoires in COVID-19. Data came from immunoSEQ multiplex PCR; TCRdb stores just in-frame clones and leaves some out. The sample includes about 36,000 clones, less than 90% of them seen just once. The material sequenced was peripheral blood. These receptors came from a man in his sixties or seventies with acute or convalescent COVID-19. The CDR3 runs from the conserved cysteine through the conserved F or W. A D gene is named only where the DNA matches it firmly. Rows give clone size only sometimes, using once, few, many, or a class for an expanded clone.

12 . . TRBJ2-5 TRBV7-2 TGTGCCAGCAGCCCGGGGGCGGGGGACCAGTACTTC CASSPGAGDQYF
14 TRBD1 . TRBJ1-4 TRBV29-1 TGCAGCGTCGAAACGCAGGGGGCGGATGAAAAACTGTTTTTT CSVETQGADEKLFF
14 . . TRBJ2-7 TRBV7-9 TGTGCCAGCAGCTTAGGGGGAGGATCCTACGAGCAGTACTTC CASSLGGGSYEQYF
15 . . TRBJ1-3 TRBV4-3 TGCGCCAGCAGCCTCGAGGTGAGCTCTGGAAACACCATATATTTT CASSLEVSSGNTIYF
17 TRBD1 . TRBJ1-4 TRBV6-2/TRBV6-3 TGTGCCAGCAGCTTCGACAGGGGGATAATCGACGGAGAAAAACTGTTTTTT CASSFDRGIIDGEKLFF
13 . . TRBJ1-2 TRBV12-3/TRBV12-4 TGTGCCAGCAGCTTCCCGGGTGGTTATGGCTACACCTTC CASSFPGGYGYTF
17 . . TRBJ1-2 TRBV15 TGTGCCACCAGCCCCCCGGGAGGGAACCTGTTTAACTATGGCTACACCTTC CATSPPGGNLFNYGYTF
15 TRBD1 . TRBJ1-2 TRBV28 TGTGCCAGCAGTCGGCCAGGGGGCGCGAACTATGGCTACACCTTC CASSRPGGANYGYTF
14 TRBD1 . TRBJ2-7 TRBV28 TGTGCCAGCAGTTCCGGGACAGGGGGCTACGAGCAGTACTTC CASSSGTGGYEQYF
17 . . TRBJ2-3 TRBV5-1 TGCGCCAGCAGCCCAACTCCAGGGGTGTCTGGCACAGATACGCAGTATTTT CASSPTPGVSGTDTQYF
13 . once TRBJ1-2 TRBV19 . CASSIVGQGSDTF